Listed below are T cell receptor beta chains from one sample, sequenced in a study of neurological immune-mediated disorders. TCRdb called the 5' RACE reads again in MiXCR, with one record for every CDR3 protein. The table has 60,000 to 80,000 distinct CDR3 sequences, under 5.5% seen once. The sequenced sample consisted of PBMCs. The receptors originated from a woman aged 45-65 years with multiple sclerosis. Both conserved end residues are part of each CDR3. Fields, in order: V gene, J gene, clone size, CDR3 protein. Size tells how often a clone was seen (once, few, many) or the class of an expanded clone, and some rows leave it out.

TRBV6-2/TRBV6-3	TRBJ1-2	few	CASGRDSYGYTF
TRBV12-3/TRBV12-4	TRBJ2-3	few	CASSKGITQYF
TRBV12-3/TRBV12-4	TRBJ1-2	few	CASSSRTAARLPNGYTF
TRBV27	TRBJ2-2	many	CASSLFGLAGGPNTGELFF
TRBV9	TRBJ1-1	many	CASSVKAGNAEAFF
TRBV3-1	TRBJ1-3	many	CASSPSGLGTIYF
TRBV5-5	TRBJ2-7	NA	CASSSGPEGSYEQYF
TRBV7-3	TRBJ2-3	many	CASSFGTSGGADTQYF
TRBV7-2	TRBJ1-4	many	CASSLEGRANEKLFF
TRBV10-2	TRBJ1-1	many	CASSPGGGRSNTEAFF
TRBV6-2/TRBV6-3	TRBJ2-3	NA	CASSYPGQGKDTQYF
TRBV11-2	TRBJ2-7	many	CASSRSRDPSYEQYF
TRBV7-2	TRBJ1-2	many	CASSVLGTAGYGYTF
TRBV6-1	TRBJ1-6	few	CASSEGQGVMMNSPLNF
TRBV20-1	TRBJ2-5	many	CSVFPLQETQYF
TRBV5-6	TRBJ2-7	many	CASSLGESSYEQYF
TRBV20-1	TRBJ2-2	many	CSAAGPTAGELFF
TRBV29-1	TRBJ2-3	NA	CSVGQPSTDTQYF
TRBV29-1	TRBJ2-3	many	CSGQQDTGTDTQYF
TRBV4-3	TRBJ1-2	many	CASSQDPWEGNGYTF
TRBV20-1	TRBJ2-1	NA	CSALRVERGYNEQFF
TRBV7-6	TRBJ2-1	once	CASSLEPGENNEQFF
TRBV6-5	TRBJ1-1	many	CASSYSQGIGEAFF
TRBV10-3	TRBJ1-5	many	CAISEKAGSNQPQHF
TRBV20-1	TRBJ2-1	many	CSASDRDSLDEQFF
TRBV6-5	TRBJ2-5	many	CASSYGLTPQETQYF
TRBV5-1	TRBJ2-5	few	CASRGEGETQYF
TRBV12-5	TRBJ2-7	many	CASVPGTRTYEQYF
TRBV5-1	TRBJ1-4	many	CASSLGTTLEEKLFF
TRBV5-6	TRBJ2-2	many	CASSLIYQELFF
TRBV2	TRBJ2-3	many	CASRGTDTQYF
TRBV11-2	TRBJ1-6	many	CASSLDNREGNSPLHF
TRBV5-5	TRBJ2-1	few	CASSLRPYNEQFF
TRBV7-2	TRBJ2-7	many	CASSLLAGGSEQYF
TRBV20-1	TRBJ2-1	many	CSARDYSSGGLNEQFF
TRBV28	TRBJ2-3	many	CASTLRGPLTDTQYF
TRBV20-1	TRBJ1-1	many	CSARPPDSNTEAFF
TRBV12-3/TRBV12-4	TRBJ1-5	few	CASSQTGLFNQPQHF
TRBV7-2	TRBJ1-2	many	CASSFETHSYGYTF
TRBV4-2	TRBJ2-1	many	CASSQEGQGEGDEQFF
TRBV10-3	TRBJ2-3	many	CAATGGPEDTQYF
TRBV20-1	TRBJ2-1	many	CSAREELAANEQFF